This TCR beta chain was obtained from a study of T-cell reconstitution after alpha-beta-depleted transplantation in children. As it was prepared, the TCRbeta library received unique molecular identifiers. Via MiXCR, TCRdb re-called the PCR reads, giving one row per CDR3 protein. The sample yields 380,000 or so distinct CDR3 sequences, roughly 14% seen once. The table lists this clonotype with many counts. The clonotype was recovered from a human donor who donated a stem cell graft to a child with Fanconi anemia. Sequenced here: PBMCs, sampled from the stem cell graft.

This chain's CDR3 is CASSWGYNSPLHF. Written as DNA, the CDR3 is TGTGCCAGCAGTTGGGGCTATAATTCACCCCTCCACTTT. The chain joins TRBV27 to TRBJ1-6; D is unclear. Germline V gene data show CDR1 as MNHEY and CDR2 as SMNVEV (reference sequence). Trimming took 4 bases from V and 3 from J, leaving 4 bases between them. CDR3 length: 13 amino acids.